Below are 24 T cell receptor beta chains sequenced from a single sample in a study of shared T cell receptors in the human thymus. Method: immunoSEQ multiplex PCR; TCRdb's copy keeps in-frame clones and lacks some. Here the sample spans hundreds of thousands of clones, around 87% being singletons. These sequences were also reported in another study, on human thymus T cells.

Source material: thymocytes. The receptors originated from a boy under two years old with a congenital heart defect.

This clone was detected only once. In the same sample, other DNA sequences code for this CDR3. CDR3 coding DNA: TGTGCCAGCAGTTTCAGGGGTTCCTACGAGCAGTACTTC. Translation gives CASSFRGSYEQYF. The chain carries TRBV28 and TRBJ2-7; perhaps TRBD1 as D (6 bases). Trimming shortened V by 3 bases and J by 1 base, and 7 bases separated the two germline ends. Germline assignment: CDR1 MDHEN and CDR2 SYDVKM. This CDR3 comprises 13 residues.

The rearrangement links TRBV27 to TRBJ2-6, with 8 bases matching TRBD1. This CDR3 region has 15 residues. V was pared by 6 bases and J by 1 base, with 2 bases of the junction left unmatched. Germline V gene data show CDR1 as MNHEY and CDR2 as SMNVEV (reference sequence). CDR3 loop: CASRRQGSGANVLTF. The DNA for the CDR3 is TGTGCCAGCAGGCGACAGGGGTCTGGGGCCAACGTCCTGACTTTC.

The chain carries TRBV2 and TRBJ1-2; 7 bases line up with TRBD1. This CDR3 spans 14 amino acids. The germline V gene has CDR1 SNHLY and CDR2 FYNNEI. J gave up 5 bases and V 10 bases, and 13 bases lay outside the gene matches. The CDR3 reads CATTPRDSGYGYTF. In DNA, the CDR3 is TGTGCCACTACACCTCGGGACAGCGGTTATGGCTACACCTTC.

The genes are TRBV4-3 and TRBJ2-1; 9 positions match TRBD2. Per germline, CDR1 LGHNA and CDR2 YSLEER. V was clipped by 4 bases and J by 7 bases; unmatched bases: 14. The CDR3 has 17 amino acids. CDR3 amino acids: CASSRPAGGKVGNEQFF. CDR3 nucleotides: TGCGCCAGCAGCCGCCCGGCGGGAGGGAAGGTTGGGAATGAGCAGTTCTTC.

V usage is TRBV6-1 and J usage is TRBJ2-3; D remains unclear. Trimming took 4 bases from V and 0 from J, leaving 8 bases between them. CDR1 is MNHNS and CDR2 is SASEGT in the germline V gene. The CDR3 has 14 amino acids. The CDR3 spells CASSGYGSTDTQYF. The CDR3 DNA is TGTGCCAGCAGTGGTTACGGTAGCACAGATACGCAGTATTTT.

V gene TRBV6-5 combines with J gene TRBJ1-1; 7 nucleotides line up with TRBD1. The length of the CDR3 is 16 residues. CDR1 is MNHEY, CDR2 SVGAGI, per germline. V shed 3 bases and J 0 bases; nucleotides not matched to a gene: 7. The CDR3 loop reads CASSYGQVVMNTEAFF. The CDR3 nucleotides read TGTGCCAGCAGTTATGGACAGGTCGTGATGAACACTGAAGCTTTCTTT.

This clone was found once. V and J are TRBV7-9 and TRBJ1-2; 7 bases map to TRBD1. The CDR3 consists of 14 residues. The V gene end was trimmed by 2 bases and the J gene end by 5 bases; junction bases not matched to a gene: 5. Germline-derived CDR1 and CDR2 are SEHNR and FQNEAQ (reference sequence). Here the CDR3 DNA reads TGTGCCAGCAGCTTAAGGGGGCAATCGTATGGCTACACCTTC. Its protein product is CASSLRGQSYGYTF.

This clone showed up just once. This chain links TRBV14 with TRBJ2-7; maybe TRBD1 (5 bases). The CDR3 extends over 15 amino acids. The V gene lost 6 bases and the J gene lost 6 bases, with 21 bases spanning the gap. The germline gives CDR1 SGHDN, CDR2 FVKESK. The CDR3 loop is CASRGLGQKVGEQYF. The DNA of the CDR3 is TGTGCCAGCAGGGGCCTCGGACAAAAGGTTGGCGAGCAGTACTTC.

This chain connects TRBV27 to TRBJ2-7; D perhaps matches TRBD2 (6 bases). V gave up 2 bases and J gave up 5 bases, with 10 bases separating them. Germline CDR1 and CDR2: MNHEY and SMNVEV (reference sequence). The CDR3 is made up of 13 amino acids. CDR3 residues: CASSLTGEDEQYF. DNA for the CDR3: TGTGCCAGCAGTTTAACGGGAGAGGACGAGCAGTACTTC.

The chain is built from TRBV15 and TRBJ1-5, with unresolved D. V lost 0 bases and J lost 3, with 15 bases in between. In germline, CDR1 is LNHNV, CDR2 YYDKDF (reference sequence). The CDR3 consists of 17 residues. DNA of the CDR3: TGTGCCACCAGCAGAGACCCTAAAGAGCGGCCCAATCAGCCCCAGCATTTT. Translation: CATSRDPKERPNQPQHF.

The chain links TRBV5-6 to TRBJ2-2, with unresolved D. V lost 1 base, J lost 1 base, and 5 bases lay in between. Germline loops: CDR1 SGHDT, CDR2 YYEEEE. CDR3 length: 14 amino acids. The CDR3 is CASSLTQNTGELFF. CDR3 sequence (DNA): TGTGCCAGCAGCTTGACACAGAACACCGGGGAGCTGTTTTTT.

The genes are TRBV10-2 and TRBJ2-7; a possible D gene is TRBD1 (6 bases). The length of the CDR3 is 15 residues. The V end was cut by 6 bases, the J end by 3 bases, with 18 bases between. Germline V gives CDR1 WSHSY, CDR2 SAAADI. The CDR3 sequence is CASSAGATRSYEQYF. The CDR3 DNA is TGCGCCAGCAGCGCAGGGGCTACTAGGAGCTACGAGCAGTACTTC.

V usage is TRBV4-3 and J usage is TRBJ1-1; maybe TRBD1 (6 bases). From germline, CDR1 is LGHNA and CDR2 YSLEER. The CDR3 consists of 17 residues. V gave up 4 bases and J gave up 0 bases, with 18 bases separating them. For the CDR3, the DNA is TGCGCCAGCAGCCCTAGCTCCGGGACAAACATGAACACTGAAGCTTTCTTT. Translation: CASSPSSGTNMNTEAFF.

The V call is TRBV28, the J call TRBJ2-1; the D gene is possibly TRBD2 (5 bases). The V and J ends lost 7 bases and 9 bases respectively, with 19 bases between them. The CDR3 extends over 14 amino acids. CDR1 MDHEN and CDR2 SYDVKM come from the germline V gene. The CDR3: CASNPSSPKSEQFF. CDR3 bases: TGTGCCAGCAACCCTAGCTCCCCTAAATCTGAGCAGTTCTTC.

The rearrangement uses TRBV28 and TRBJ2-3, with D possibly being TRBD2 (5 bases). This CDR3 has 15 residues. V was clipped by 3 bases and J by 4 bases, with 14 bases between them. The germline V gene has CDR1 MDHEN and CDR2 SYDVKM. CDR3: CASSLDRGGPDTQYF. CDR3 nucleotide sequence: TGTGCCAGCAGTTTGGATAGAGGAGGCCCAGATACGCAGTATTTT. The full variable domain, rest sourced from reference TRBV28 and TRBJ2-3, is DVKVTQSSRYLVKRTGEKVFLECVQDMDHENMFWYRQDPGLGLRLIYFSYDVKMKEKGDIPEGYSVSREKKERFSLILESASTNQTSMYLCASSLDRGGPDTQYFGPGTRLTVL.

This chain connects TRBV11-3 to TRBJ2-1, with TRBD2 matching over 15 bases. This CDR3 is 16 amino acids long. Germline trimming cut 5 bases from V and 7 bases from J; bases unmatched to any gene: 6. Germline V gene data show CDR1 as SGHNT and CDR2 as YENEEA. CDR3 amino acids: CASSGTSGGQGNEQFF. As DNA, the CDR3 is TGTGCCAGCAGCGGGACTAGCGGGGGGCAGGGGAATGAGCAGTTCTTC.

V and J are TRBV5-1 and TRBJ2-1; D gene ambiguous. The ends were cut back, 3 bases at V and 6 bases at J, with 10 bases in the middle. From germline, CDR1 is SGHRS and CDR2 YFSETQ. The CDR3 runs to 13 residues. Here the CDR3 DNA reads TGCGCCAGCAGCTCCCTAAGTCCCAATGAGCAGTTCTTC. It specifies CASSSLSPNEQFF.

This clone has a single count. The genes are TRBV14 and TRBJ2-2; a possible D gene is TRBD1 (6 bases). Germline CDR1 and CDR2: SGHDN and FVKESK. V shed 3 bases and J shed 4 bases, with 15 bases lying between them. The length of the CDR3 is 16 residues. As DNA, the CDR3 is TGTGCCAGCAGCCACGAGACAGGCCGGGGCACCGGGGAGCTGTTTTTT. As protein: CASSHETGRGTGELFF.

V and J are TRBV11-2 and TRBJ1-2, with TRBD1 as a possible D gene (5 bases). Deletions cut 2 bases from V and 3 bases from J, with 25 bases between. The CDR3 contains 19 residues. Germline-derived CDR1 and CDR2 are SGHAT and FQNNGV. The DNA of the CDR3 is TGTGCCAGCAGCTTACCCGAAAGGGCAGGGCCGGCGGGGGACTATGGCTACACCTTC. It is translated as CASSLPERAGPAGDYGYTF.

V is TRBV27 and J is TRBJ2-2, with D unclear. The CDR3 consists of 15 residues. From germline, CDR1 is MNHEY and CDR2 SMNVEV (reference sequence). V lost 6 bases, J lost 3 bases, and 14 bases lay in between. CDR3 DNA: TGTGCCAGCAGCCGATTCACGAGAGACACCGGGGAGCTGTTTTTT. This gives the protein CASSRFTRDTGELFF.

The rearrangement joins TRBV5-4 to TRBJ2-7; 7 bases line up with TRBD1. The CDR3 covers 14 residues. Germline V lookup: CDR1 SGHNT, CDR2 YYREEE (reference sequence). J lost 5 bases, V lost 0 bases, and 5 bases had no gene match. DNA for the CDR3: TGTGCCAGCAGCTTGGTTGGGGACAGTCACGAGCAGTACTTC. It yields the protein CASSLVGDSHEQYF.

This clone appeared a single time. The chain uses TRBV11-2 and TRBJ2-3, with 8 bases lining up with TRBD2. The germline V gene has CDR1 SGHAT and CDR2 FQNNGV. The CDR3 covers 15 residues. J lost 2 bases, V lost 6 bases, and 7 bases had no gene match. CDR3 bases: TGTGCCAGCAGGCCCGGGACTAGGAACACAGATACGCAGTATTTT. Protein: CASRPGTRNTDTQYF.

In its sample, this clone was seen a few times. The chain has TRBV6-6 and TRBJ1-4, with D possibly TRBD1 on 5 matching bases. Trimming removed 11 bases at V and 8 bases at J, with 12 bases between. There are 11 residues in the CDR3. Germline CDR1 and CDR2: MNHNY and SVGAGI (reference sequence). For the CDR3, the DNA is TGTGCCGCCTCCCGGGGGGAAAAACTGTTTTTT. This translates into CAASRGEKLFF.

A few counts support this clone. This rearrangement joins TRBV20-1 to TRBJ1-2, with a possible D match to TRBD1 (5 bases). CDR1 and CDR2 from the germline V gene are DFQATT and SNEGSKA (reference sequence). Trimming shortened V by 5 bases and J by 8 bases, and 9 bases separated the two germline ends. The CDR3 extends over 10 amino acids. Here the CDR3 reads CSAPGLGYTF. The CDR3 DNA is TGCAGTGCTCCAGGGTTGGGCTACACCTTC.